The 18 T cell receptor beta chains in this list originate from one sample, sequenced in a study of Tregs in tolerant kidney transplant recipients. Assay: immunoSEQ multiplex PCR; the TCRdb copy retains only in-frame clones and omits some. The top ten hold more than 0.5% of the sample, which has roughly 120,000 clones, about 90% seen once. Sequencing used CD4+ T cells from blood. These receptors were collected from a human donor in good health.

The J gene is TRBJ2-1, the V gene TRBV2; 9 bases are a match to TRBD1. CDR3 length equals 15 residues. The J segment lost 3 bases and the V segment lost 5 bases, leaving 5 bases of the junction unmatched. Per the germline V gene, CDR1 is SNHLY and CDR2 is FYNNEI. CDR3 bases: TGTGCCAGCAGTCCCAGGGGACAGGGCTACAATGAGCAGTTCTTC. This sequence encodes CASSPRGQGYNEQFF.

The gene calls are TRBV6-6 and TRBJ1-6, with D possibly matching TRBD1 (5 bases). From germline, CDR1 is MNHNY and CDR2 SVGAGI (reference sequence). V lost 7 bases and J 14 bases, leaving 24 bases between the germline ends. This CDR3 has 15 amino acids. Here the CDR3 DNA reads TGTGCCAGCACCACGGGGACTGGAGGAATTTCGGCCCTCCACTTT. It translates to CASTTGTGGISALHF.

This chain joins TRBV2 and TRBJ2-5; D is unclear. Deletions cut 5 bases from V and 6 bases from J, with 4 bases between. CDR3 length: 10 amino acids. In germline, CDR1 is SNHLY, CDR2 FYNNEI. CDR3 DNA: TGTGCCAGCAGTCTTCAGACCCAGTACTTC. Its protein product is CASSLQTQYF. Based on the CDR3 plus reference TRBV2 and TRBJ2-5, the full variable domain is EPEVTQTPSHQVTQMGQEVILRCVPISNHLYFYWYRQILGQKVEFLVSFYNNEISEKSEIFDDQFSVERPDGSNFTLKIRSTKLEDSAMYFCASSLQTQYFGPGTRLLVL.

This clone has only a few counts. The rearrangement joins TRBV6-5 to TRBJ1-2, with TRBD1 identical over 8 bases. Germline V gives CDR1 MNHEY, CDR2 SVGAGI. J gave up 5 bases and V 2 bases, and 7 bases lay outside the gene matches. CDR3 length: 15 residues. The DNA for the CDR3 is TGTGCCAGCAGTTACCGGGACAGGCCCGGGTATGGCTACACCTTC. It is translated as CASSYRDRPGYGYTF.

The CDR3 spells CASSFASSYNEQFF. The CDR3 DNA reads TGTGCCAGCAGCTTTGCGAGCTCCTACAATGAGCAGTTCTTC. The gene calls are TRBV7-6 and TRBJ2-1; D is uncertain. The ends were cut back, 3 bases at V and 0 bases at J, with 6 bases in the middle. CDR3 length equals 14 residues. Germline V gene data show CDR1 as SGHVS and CDR2 as FNYEAQ.

The rearrangement joins TRBV5-1 to TRBJ1-2; 7 bases line up with TRBD1. Germline V gives CDR1 SGHRS, CDR2 YFSETQ. The ends lost 0 bases at V and 8 bases at J; junction bases unmatched: 10. This CDR3 has 15 amino acids. This CDR3 reads CASSLGQGRSSGYTF. Written as DNA, the CDR3 is TGCGCCAGCAGCTTGGGACAGGGACGGTCGAGCGGCTACACCTTC.

The chain combines TRBV5-1 with TRBJ2-2; no firm D call. The CDR3 totals 16 residues. With 0 bases removed from V and 0 bases from J, the gap between germline ends came to 9 bases. Germline loops: CDR1 SGHRS, CDR2 YFSETQ. CDR3 sequence: CASSLAVGANTGELFF. The DNA for the CDR3 is TGCGCCAGCAGCTTGGCCGTAGGCGCGAACACCGGGGAGCTGTTTTTT.

The chain uses TRBV5-1 and TRBJ2-1; 15 positions match TRBD2. The CDR3 is 16 residues long. Unmatched junction bases numbered 6, after V lost 7 bases and J lost 4 bases. Per the germline V gene, CDR1 is SGHRS and CDR2 is YFSETQ. This CDR3 reads CASDAGTSGGYNEQFF. The CDR3 DNA follows: TGCGCCAGCGACGCAGGGACTAGCGGGGGGTACAATGAGCAGTTCTTC. The full variable domain, with the rest looked up from reference TRBV5-1 and TRBJ2-1, is KAGVTQTPRYLIKTRGQQVTLSCSPISGHRSVSWYQQTPGQGLQFLFEYFSETQRNKGNFPGRFSGRQFSNSRSEMNVSTLELGDSALYLCASDAGTSGGYNEQFFGPGTRLTVL.

The chain joins TRBV7-2 to TRBJ2-3; D unresolved. V dropped 2 bases and J dropped 4 bases, with 10 bases sitting between them. There are 14 residues in the CDR3. CDR1 is SGHTA and CDR2 is FQGNSA in the germline V gene. This CDR3 is CASSLYSRADTQYF. The CDR3 DNA reads TGTGCCAGCAGCTTATATAGTAGGGCAGATACGCAGTATTTT.

The chain combines TRBV7-8 with TRBJ2-7; possible D gene TRBD2, 6 bases. Germline V gene sequence: CDR1 SGHVS, CDR2 FQNEAQ. Trimming took 5 bases from V and 1 from J, leaving 12 bases between them. The CDR3 extends over 14 amino acids. CDR3 sequence reads: CASSGRWSSYEQYF. DNA of the CDR3: TGTGCCAGCAGCGGGAGGTGGAGTTCCTACGAGCAGTACTTC.

The gene calls are TRBV6-6 and TRBJ2-3; maybe TRBD1 (6 bases). The CDR3 loop spans 14 amino acids. CDR1 and CDR2 from the germline V gene are MNHNY and SVGAGI (reference sequence). V lost 6 bases and J lost 4, with 14 bases in between. CDR3 DNA: TGTGCCAGCAGCCTCCAGGGGCGGTCAGATACGCAGTATTTT. Its translation: CASSLQGRSDTQYF.

V and J are TRBV6-6 and TRBJ1-6; D might be TRBD1 (6 bases). The ends were cut back, 4 bases at V and 9 bases at J, with 10 bases in the middle. This CDR3 spans 13 amino acids. The germline CDR1 and CDR2 sequences are MNHNY and SVGAGI (reference sequence). CDR3 sequence: CASSLQGGSPLHF. CDR3 DNA: TGTGCCAGCAGTTTACAGGGCGGTTCACCCCTCCACTTT.

This chain links TRBV10-3 with TRBJ1-2, with 12 bases fitting TRBD1. Looked up from germline, CDR1 is ENHRY and CDR2 is SYGVKD. This CDR3 spans 15 amino acids. J gave up 4 bases and V 7 bases, and 7 bases lay outside the gene matches. The CDR3 reads CAITGGTGGAYGYTF. As DNA, the CDR3 is TGTGCCATCACCGGAGGGACAGGGGGCGCCTATGGCTACACCTTC.

Concerning this clone itself: Additional DNA sequences in this sample encode the identical CDR3. The chain is built from TRBV20-1 and TRBJ1-2; D gene unclear. The CDR3 runs 10 residues. Germline V gene sequence: CDR1 DFQATT, CDR2 SNEGSKA (reference sequence). Trimming pared 3 bases from V and 5 bases from J, leaving 4 bases between. The chain's CDR3 is CSASNYGYTF. CDR3 DNA sequence: TGCAGTGCTAGTAATTATGGCTACACCTTC.

This clone was seen only once. The V call is TRBV2, the J call TRBJ1-2; TRBD1 is a possible D gene (5 bases). CDR1 is SNHLY, CDR2 FYNNEI, per germline. The germline V and J ends were trimmed by 5 bases and 4 bases, with 17 bases remaining between them. The CDR3 loop spans 15 amino acids. The CDR3 nucleotides are TGTGCCAGCAGTTGGGACTCCCCGGGGGGCTATGGCTACACCTTC. Amino acids: CASSWDSPGGYGYTF.

The chain's CDR3 is CASSSILAGPPYEQYF. The CDR3 DNA follows: TGTGCCAGCAGTAGTATTCTAGCGGGGCCACCCTACGAGCAGTACTTC. The V and J genes are TRBV27 and TRBJ2-7; 9 bases align to TRBD2. Germline V lookup: CDR1 MNHEY, CDR2 SMNVEV (reference sequence). The CDR3 loop spans 16 amino acids. V shed 5 bases and J 2 bases; nucleotides not matched to a gene: 10.

To note about this clone: The same CDR3 is also encoded by other DNA sequences in this sample. This chain links TRBV7-9 with TRBJ2-3, with TRBD1 matching 9 bases. V gave up 5 bases and J gave up 3 bases; unmatched junction bases: 6. CDR1 and CDR2 (germline): SEHNR, FQNEAQ (reference sequence). The CDR3 has 15 residues. CDR3 coding DNA: TGTGCCAGCAGCCGGGACAGGGCTGGGACAGATACGCAGTATTTT. Its translation is CASSRDRAGTDTQYF.

The chain links TRBV7-8 to TRBJ2-7; no firm D call. CDR1 and CDR2 (germline): SGHVS, FQNEAQ. The germline V and J ends were trimmed by 5 bases and 0 bases, with 11 bases remaining between them. This CDR3 region has 14 residues. The CDR3 DNA sequence: TGTGCCAGCAGCCCGCGAGATAGCTCCTACGAGCAGTACTTC. Protein product: CASSPRDSSYEQYF.